Shown below are 11 T cell receptor beta chains from a single sample sequenced in a study of T cell responses to AZD1222 COVID-19 vaccine. Method: immunoSEQ multiplex PCR; TCRdb's copy keeps in-frame clones and lacks some. The data contain 67,000 or so clones, roughly 84% of them singletons. Sequences were derived from peripheral blood, sampled on day 0 of AZD1222 vaccination. These receptors were obtained from an adult in good health.

The gene calls are TRBV7-2 and TRBJ1-3, with 9 bases matching TRBD1. Germline V gives CDR1 SGHTA, CDR2 FQGNSA. The CDR3 spans 16 residues. V shed 2 bases and J 0 bases; nucleotides not matched to a gene: 2. CDR3 amino acids: CASSLTGGASGNTIYF. The CDR3 coding sequence is TGTGCCAGCAGCTTAACAGGGGGCGCCTCTGGAAACACCATATATTTT.

This clone was recorded a few times. V gene TRBV2 combines with J gene TRBJ1-3; D gene ambiguous. Germline values: CDR1 SNHLY, CDR2 FYNNEI. CDR3 length equals 14 residues. Trimming left V 4 bases short and J 1 base short, with 8 bases between. CDR3 nucleotides: TGTGCCAGCAGTGTTGAGGGTTCTGGAAACACCATATATTTT. It specifies CASSVEGSGNTIYF.

This CDR3 is CASSLNGGGADTQYF. Written as DNA, the CDR3 is TGTGCCAGCAGCTTAAACGGCGGGGGCGCAGATACGCAGTATTTT. The chain joins TRBV11-2 to TRBJ2-3; tentatively, D is TRBD2 (7 bases). The CDR3 totals 15 residues. With 2 bases removed from V and 4 bases from J, the gap between germline ends came to 13 bases. Per germline, CDR1 SGHAT and CDR2 FQNNGV.

CDR3 protein: CASSQLLRRGGMGATNEKLFF. The DNA for the CDR3 is TGTGCCAGCAGCCAACTTTTGAGGCGAGGTGGGATGGGGGCAACTAATGAAAAACTGTTTTTT. The rearrangement joins TRBV28 to TRBJ1-4, with a possible D match to TRBD1 (5 bases). V lost 6 bases and J 0 bases, leaving 29 bases between the germline ends. Germline V gene data show CDR1 as MDHEN and CDR2 as SYDVKM. The CDR3 loop spans 21 amino acids.

This clone was detected only once. The rearrangement uses TRBV15 and TRBJ2-5; TRBD2 matches at 13 bases. Germline CDR1 is LNHNV and CDR2 is YYDKDF (reference sequence). The CDR3 runs 16 residues. Trimming took 0 bases from V and 9 from J; bases not matched to a gene: 7. The CDR3 reads CATSRDRQLAGGSQYF. Here the CDR3 DNA reads TGTGCCACCAGCAGAGATCGCCAACTAGCGGGGGGGTCCCAGTACTTC.

The chain couples TRBV10-2 to TRBJ2-2, with 7 bases lining up with TRBD2. This CDR3 spans 15 amino acids. Germline CDR1 and CDR2: WSHSY and SAAADI. V dropped 6 bases and J dropped 4; count of bases not matched to a gene: 8. The CDR3 reads CASRSGARGTGELFF. The CDR3 DNA is TGCGCCAGCAGGAGCGGGGCCCGGGGCACCGGGGAGCTGTTTTTT.

The chain joins TRBV6-6 to TRBJ1-6, with D perhaps matching TRBD1 (6 bases). Germline loops: CDR1 MNHNY, CDR2 SVGAGI (reference sequence). With 9 bases removed from V and 5 bases from J, the gap between germline ends came to 14 bases. This CDR3 is 14 amino acids long. For the CDR3, the DNA is TGTGCCAGTACAGGGCGGGGGGATAATTCACCCCTCCACTTT. Protein sequence: CASTGRGDNSPLHF.

The gene calls are TRBV19 and TRBJ1-1; perhaps TRBD1 as D (5 bases). V was shortened by 3 bases and J by 8 bases, with 13 bases between the two germline ends. CDR1 LNHDA and CDR2 SQIVND come from the germline V gene (reference sequence). The CDR3 consists of 13 residues. CDR3 nucleotides: TGTGCCAGTAGTATGCGGCTGACAGAAGAAGCTTTCTTT. The encoded protein is CASSMRLTEEAFF.

The chain carries TRBV29-1 and TRBJ2-3; D is perhaps TRBD1 (6 bases). CDR1 and CDR2 from the germline V gene are SQVTM and ANQGSEA. The CDR3 sequence is 14 residues long. Trimming shortened V by 5 bases and J by 2 bases, and 14 bases separated the two germline ends. The CDR3: CSVTGRTNTDTQYF. The DNA of the CDR3 is TGCAGCGTTACAGGGCGTACTAACACAGATACGCAGTATTTT.

In DNA, the CDR3 is TGTGCCAGCTTCTCCCCCGGGACAGGGGCCTATGGCTACACCTTC. Translated, it gives CASFSPGTGAYGYTF. The chain recombines TRBV2 with TRBJ1-2, with 10 positions matching TRBD1. The CDR3 extends over 15 amino acids. Looked up from germline, CDR1 is SNHLY and CDR2 is FYNNEI. Trimming removed 8 bases from V and 4 bases from J; junction bases left unmatched: 10.

The chain recombines TRBV7-3 with TRBJ1-1; TRBD1 might be the D (5 bases). The CDR3 contains 15 residues. The V gene's germline CDR1 is SGHTA and CDR2 FQGTGA. The V gene lost 5 bases and the J gene lost 1 base, with 14 bases spanning the gap. The CDR3 loop reads CASSLGQGSNTEAFF. CDR3 DNA sequence: TGTGCCAGCAGCCTAGGCCAGGGATCGAACACTGAAGCTTTCTTT.